This TCR beta chain was captured by sequencing in a study of tumor-infiltrating lymphocytes in primary liver carcinoma. The length of the CDR3 is 15 residues. The V gene's germline CDR1 is SGHAT and CDR2 FQNNGV. V gave up 9 bases and J gave up 4 bases, with 22 bases separating them. This clonotype was seen once. The authors made TCR beta cDNA from around 500 ng total RNA with a constant-region primer. TCR beta libraries came from three nested multiplex PCR rounds using slightly modified ARM-PCR. Rounds one and two of PCR, each of around 11 cycles, were primed with TRBV1-TRBV30 forward primers and a C-beta reverse primer. MiXCR, run by TCRdb on the multiplex PCR reads, gives a single entry per CDR3 protein. This table holds 45,000 to 55,000 distinct CDR3 sequences, about 68% found once. The approximately 17-32 mg bulk tissue piece was not sorted before simultaneous RNA and DNA extraction.

The receptor comes from a man aged 40-50 years with primary liver carcinoma and hepatitis B virus infection. The source material was liver tumor tissue from sampling region 2. Stated subset: tumor region T2, inferior pole. The gene calls are TRBV11-2 and TRBJ2-7; a possible D gene is TRBD2 (5 bases). In DNA, the CDR3 is TGTGCCAGTACTCCCTTGGAAGCGGCCCAGTACGAGCAGTACTTC. Encoded protein: CASTPLEAAQYEQYF. The whole variable domain, remainder taken from reference TRBV11-2 and TRBJ2-7, is EAGVAQSPRYKIIEKRQSVAFWCNPISGHATLYWYQQILGQGPKLLIQFQNNGVVDDSQLPKDRFSAERLKGVDSTLKIQPAKLEDSAVYLCASTPLEAAQYEQYFGPGTRLTVT.